The following is a T cell receptor (beta chain) sequence with its context. Autoimmune disease history or systemic immunosuppression led to patient exclusion. This sample stems from a study of OX40 agonist ivuxolimab in advanced cancers. Clones were sequenced by immunoSEQ multiplex PCR, and TCRdb holds only the in-frame ones, with some missing. The table has about 12,000 clones, roughly 81% seen once; the top ten hold 11% to 15%. V lost 5 bases, J lost 8 bases, and 18 bases lay in between. The V gene's germline CDR1 is MNHEY and CDR2 SMNVEV (reference sequence). The CDR3 covers 14 residues. The V gene is TRBV27, the J gene TRBJ1-2, with D tentatively TRBD1 (5 bases). This material consisted of CD4+ or CD8+ T cells sorted from blood, taken in a trial of the OX40 agonist ivuxolimab. The clonotype originates from an adult with an advanced solid tumor such as melanoma, head and neck, liver or kidney cancer. CDR3 residues: CASSMQWGGEGYTF. CDR3 nucleotides: TGTGCCAGCAGTATGCAATGGGGGGGGGAAGGCTACACCTTC.